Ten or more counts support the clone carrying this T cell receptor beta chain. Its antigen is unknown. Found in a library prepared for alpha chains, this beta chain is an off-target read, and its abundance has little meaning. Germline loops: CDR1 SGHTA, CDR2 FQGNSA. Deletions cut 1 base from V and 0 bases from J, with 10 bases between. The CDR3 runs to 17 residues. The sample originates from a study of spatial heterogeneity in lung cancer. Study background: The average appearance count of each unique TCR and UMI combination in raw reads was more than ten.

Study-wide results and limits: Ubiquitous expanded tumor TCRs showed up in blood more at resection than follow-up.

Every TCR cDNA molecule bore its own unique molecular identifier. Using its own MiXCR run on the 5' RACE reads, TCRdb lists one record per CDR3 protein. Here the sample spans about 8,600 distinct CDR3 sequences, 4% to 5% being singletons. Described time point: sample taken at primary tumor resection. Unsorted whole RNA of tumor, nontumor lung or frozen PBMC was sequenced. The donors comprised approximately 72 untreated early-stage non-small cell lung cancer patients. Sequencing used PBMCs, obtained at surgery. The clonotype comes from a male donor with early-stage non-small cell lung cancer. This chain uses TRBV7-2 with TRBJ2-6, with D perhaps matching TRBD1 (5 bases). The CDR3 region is CASSLGSGNSGANVLTF. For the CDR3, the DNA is TGTGCCAGCAGCTTAGGGTCAGGGAACTCTGGGGCCAACGTCCTGACTTTC.